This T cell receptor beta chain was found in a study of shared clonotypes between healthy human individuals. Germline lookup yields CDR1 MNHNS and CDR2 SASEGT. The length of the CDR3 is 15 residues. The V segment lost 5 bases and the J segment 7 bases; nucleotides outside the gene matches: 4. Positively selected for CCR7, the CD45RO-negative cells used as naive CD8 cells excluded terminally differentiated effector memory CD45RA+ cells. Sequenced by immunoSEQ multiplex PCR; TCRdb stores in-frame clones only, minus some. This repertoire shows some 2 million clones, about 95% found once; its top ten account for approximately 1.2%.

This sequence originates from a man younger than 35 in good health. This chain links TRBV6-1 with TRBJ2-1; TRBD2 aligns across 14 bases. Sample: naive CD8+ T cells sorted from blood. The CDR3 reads CASSQGLAGANEQFF. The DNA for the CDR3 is TGTGCCAGCAGTCAGGGACTAGCGGGAGCAAATGAGCAGTTCTTC.